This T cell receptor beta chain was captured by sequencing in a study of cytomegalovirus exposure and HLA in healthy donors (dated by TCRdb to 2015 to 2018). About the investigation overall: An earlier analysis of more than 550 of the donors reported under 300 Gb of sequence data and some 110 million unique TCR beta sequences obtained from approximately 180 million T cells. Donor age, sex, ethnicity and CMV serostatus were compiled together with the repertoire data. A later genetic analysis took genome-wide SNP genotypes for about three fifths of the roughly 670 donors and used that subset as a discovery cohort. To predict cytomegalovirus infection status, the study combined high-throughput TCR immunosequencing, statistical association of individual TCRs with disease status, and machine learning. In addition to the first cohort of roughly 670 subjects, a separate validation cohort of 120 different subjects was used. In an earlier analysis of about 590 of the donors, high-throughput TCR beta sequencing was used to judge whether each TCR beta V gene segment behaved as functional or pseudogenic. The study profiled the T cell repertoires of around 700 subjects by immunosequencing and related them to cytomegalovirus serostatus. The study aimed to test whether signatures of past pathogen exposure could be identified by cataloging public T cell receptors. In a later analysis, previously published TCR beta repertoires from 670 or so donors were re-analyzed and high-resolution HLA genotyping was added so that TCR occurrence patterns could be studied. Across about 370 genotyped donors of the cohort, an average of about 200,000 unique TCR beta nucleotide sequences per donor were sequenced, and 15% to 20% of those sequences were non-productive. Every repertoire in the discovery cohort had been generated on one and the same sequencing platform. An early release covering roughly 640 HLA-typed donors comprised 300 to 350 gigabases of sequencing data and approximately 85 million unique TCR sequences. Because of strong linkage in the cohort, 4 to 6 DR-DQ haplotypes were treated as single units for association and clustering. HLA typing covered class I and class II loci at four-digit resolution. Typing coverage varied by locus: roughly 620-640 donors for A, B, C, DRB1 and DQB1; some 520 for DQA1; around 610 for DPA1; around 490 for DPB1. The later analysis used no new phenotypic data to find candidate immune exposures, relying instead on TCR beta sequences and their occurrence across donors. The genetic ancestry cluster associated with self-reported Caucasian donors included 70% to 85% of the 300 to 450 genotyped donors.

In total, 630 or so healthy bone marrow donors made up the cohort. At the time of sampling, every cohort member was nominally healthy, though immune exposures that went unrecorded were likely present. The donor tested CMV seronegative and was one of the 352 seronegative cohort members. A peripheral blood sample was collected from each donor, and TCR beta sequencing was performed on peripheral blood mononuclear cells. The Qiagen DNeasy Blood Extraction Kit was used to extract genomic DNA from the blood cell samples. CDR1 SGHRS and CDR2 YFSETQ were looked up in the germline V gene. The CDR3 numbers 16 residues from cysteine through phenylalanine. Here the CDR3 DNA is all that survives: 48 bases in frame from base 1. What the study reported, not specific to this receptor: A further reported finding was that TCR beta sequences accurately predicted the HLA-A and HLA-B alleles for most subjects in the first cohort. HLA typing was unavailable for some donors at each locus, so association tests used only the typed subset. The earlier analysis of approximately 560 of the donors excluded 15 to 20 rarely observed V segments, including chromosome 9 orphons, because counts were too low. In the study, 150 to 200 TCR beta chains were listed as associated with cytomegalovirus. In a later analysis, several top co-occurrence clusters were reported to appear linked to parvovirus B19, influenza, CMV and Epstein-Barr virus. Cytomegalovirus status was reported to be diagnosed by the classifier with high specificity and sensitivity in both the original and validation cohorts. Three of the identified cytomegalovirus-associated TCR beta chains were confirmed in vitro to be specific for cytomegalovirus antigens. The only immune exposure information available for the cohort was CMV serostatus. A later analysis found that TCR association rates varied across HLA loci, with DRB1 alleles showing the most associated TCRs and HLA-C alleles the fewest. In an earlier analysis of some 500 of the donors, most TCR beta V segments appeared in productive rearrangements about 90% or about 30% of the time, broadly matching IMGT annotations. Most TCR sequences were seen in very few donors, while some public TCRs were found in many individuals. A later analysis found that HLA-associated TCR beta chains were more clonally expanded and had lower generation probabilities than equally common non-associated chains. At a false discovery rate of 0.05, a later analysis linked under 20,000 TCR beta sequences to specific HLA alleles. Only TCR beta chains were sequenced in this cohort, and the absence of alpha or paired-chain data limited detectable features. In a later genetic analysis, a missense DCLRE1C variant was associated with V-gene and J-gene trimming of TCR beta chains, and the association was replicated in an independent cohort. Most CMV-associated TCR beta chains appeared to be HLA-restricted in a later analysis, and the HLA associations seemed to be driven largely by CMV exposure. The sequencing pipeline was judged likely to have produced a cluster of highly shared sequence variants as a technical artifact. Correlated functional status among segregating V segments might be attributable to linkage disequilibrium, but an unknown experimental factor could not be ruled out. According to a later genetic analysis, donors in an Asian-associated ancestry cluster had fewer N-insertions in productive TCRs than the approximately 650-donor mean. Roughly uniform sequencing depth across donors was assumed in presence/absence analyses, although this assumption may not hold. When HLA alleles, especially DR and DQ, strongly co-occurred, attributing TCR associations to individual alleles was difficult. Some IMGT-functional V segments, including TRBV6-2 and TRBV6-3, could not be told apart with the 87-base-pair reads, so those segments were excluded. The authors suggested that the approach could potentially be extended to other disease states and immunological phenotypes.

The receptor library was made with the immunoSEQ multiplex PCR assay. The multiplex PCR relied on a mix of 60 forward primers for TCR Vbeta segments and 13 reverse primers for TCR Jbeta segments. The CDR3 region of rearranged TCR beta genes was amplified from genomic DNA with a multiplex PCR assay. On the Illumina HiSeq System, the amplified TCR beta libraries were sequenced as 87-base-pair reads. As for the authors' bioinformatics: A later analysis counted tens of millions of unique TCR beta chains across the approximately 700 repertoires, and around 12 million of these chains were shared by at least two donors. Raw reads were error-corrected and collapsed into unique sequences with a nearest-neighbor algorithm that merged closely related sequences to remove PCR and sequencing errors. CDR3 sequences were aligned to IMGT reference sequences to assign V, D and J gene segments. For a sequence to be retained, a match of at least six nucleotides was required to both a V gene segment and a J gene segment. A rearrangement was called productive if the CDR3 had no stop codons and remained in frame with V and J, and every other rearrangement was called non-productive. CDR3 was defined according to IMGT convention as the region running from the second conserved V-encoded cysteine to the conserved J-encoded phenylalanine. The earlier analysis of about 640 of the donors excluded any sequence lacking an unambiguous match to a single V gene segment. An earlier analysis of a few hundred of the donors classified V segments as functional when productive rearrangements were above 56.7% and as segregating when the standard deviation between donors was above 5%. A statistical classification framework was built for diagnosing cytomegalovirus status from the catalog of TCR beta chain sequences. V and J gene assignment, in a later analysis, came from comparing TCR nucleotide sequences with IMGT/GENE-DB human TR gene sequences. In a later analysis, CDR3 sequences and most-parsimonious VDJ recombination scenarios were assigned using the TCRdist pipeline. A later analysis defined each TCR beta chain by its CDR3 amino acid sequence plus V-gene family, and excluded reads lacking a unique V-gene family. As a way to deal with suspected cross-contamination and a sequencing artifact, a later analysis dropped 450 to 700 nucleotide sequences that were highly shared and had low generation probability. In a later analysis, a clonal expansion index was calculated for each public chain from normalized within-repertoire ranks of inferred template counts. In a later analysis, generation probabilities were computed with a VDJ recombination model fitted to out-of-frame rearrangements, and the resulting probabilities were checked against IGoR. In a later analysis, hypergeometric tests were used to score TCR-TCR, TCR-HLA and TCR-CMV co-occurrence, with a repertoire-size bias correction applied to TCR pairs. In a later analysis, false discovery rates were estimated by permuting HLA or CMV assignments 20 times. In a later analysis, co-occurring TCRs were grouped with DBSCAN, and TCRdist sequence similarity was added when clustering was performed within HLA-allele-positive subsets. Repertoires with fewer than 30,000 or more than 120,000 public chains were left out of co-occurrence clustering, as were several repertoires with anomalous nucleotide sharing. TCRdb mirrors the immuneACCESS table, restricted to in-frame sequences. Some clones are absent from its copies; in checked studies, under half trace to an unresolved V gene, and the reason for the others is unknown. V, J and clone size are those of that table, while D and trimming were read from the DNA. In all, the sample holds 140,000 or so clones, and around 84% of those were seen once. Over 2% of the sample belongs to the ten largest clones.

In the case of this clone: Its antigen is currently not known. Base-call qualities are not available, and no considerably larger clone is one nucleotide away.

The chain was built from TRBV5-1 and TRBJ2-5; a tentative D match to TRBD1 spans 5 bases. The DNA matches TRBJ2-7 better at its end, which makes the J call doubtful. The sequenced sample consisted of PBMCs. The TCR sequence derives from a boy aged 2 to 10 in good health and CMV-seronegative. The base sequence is TGCGCCAGCAGCCCCGGGTCAGGGATAGTCACCTACGAGCAGTACTTC. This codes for CASSPGSGIVTYEQYF.